The TCR beta chain described here comes from a study of cytomegalovirus exposure and HLA in healthy donors. Comment on this clone: Its matching antigen is unknown.

The PCR had 60 Vbeta and 13 Jbeta primers. Produced via immunoSEQ multiplex PCR; TCRdb's table is partial and in-frame only. The profile shows more than 55,000 clones, 65% to 90% of them singletons. Study-wide points: It was assumed in the presence/absence analyses that sequencing depth was roughly uniform across donors. The Asian-associated ancestry cluster reportedly had fewer N-insertions than the 666-donor mean in a later analysis. Across donors, most TCRs were seen rarely, yet some public ones were widespread.

Unrecorded immune exposures were likely, despite nominal health at sampling. The V end lost 4 bases, the J end lost 0 bases, and 13 bases lay between the germline ends. Germline loops: CDR1 MRHNA, CDR2 SNTAGT. The CDR3 consists of 16 residues. The sequenced sample was PBMCs. This clonotype was obtained from a man aged 25 to 45 in good health and CMV-seronegative. This chain uses TRBV6-4 with TRBJ2-1; maybe TRBD2 (5 bases). Here the CDR3 reads CASSVEDAGSYNEQFF. The CDR3 DNA follows: TGTGCCAGCAGTGTAGAGGATGCGGGCTCCTACAATGAGCAGTTCTTC.